These T cell receptor beta chains were read from a single sample in a study of CD8 T cells in Susac syndrome. In TCRdb, the immunoSEQ multiplex PCR reads were re-called with MiXCR into one record per CDR3 protein. The sample carries 200,000 to 300,000 distinct CDR3 sequences, just under 95% recorded once. Specimen: CD4+ T cells from PBMCs. The receptors originated from a human donor with multiple sclerosis. The CDR3 runs from the conserved cysteine through the conserved F or W. The D gene is left open where the match is weak. Some rows have no size entry. The others give once, few or many, or a class for an expanded clone.

J gene: TRBJ1-1
clone size: NA
D gene: NA
V gene: TRBV29-1
CDR3 length: 13
CDR3 DNA: TGCAGCGTCCCAGGAGTGGCGGACACTGAAGCTTTCTTT
CDR3 protein: CSVPGVADTEAFF

J gene: TRBJ2-5
clone size: once
D gene: NA
V gene: TRBV10-1
CDR3 length: 17
CDR3 DNA: TGCGCCAGCAGCGACAGAAAGCTTGGGGACGGGACAGAGACCCAGTACTTC
CDR3 protein: CASSDRKLGDGTETQYF

J gene: TRBJ2-2
clone size: NA
D gene: NA
V gene: TRBV24-1
CDR3 length: 17
CDR3 DNA: TGTGCCACCAGTGCCCCCAGGGGGGGTCGTGACACCGGGGAGCTGTTTTTT
CDR3 protein: CATSAPRGGRDTGELFF

J gene: TRBJ1-2
clone size: NA
D gene: TRBD1
V gene: TRBV28
CDR3 length: 17
CDR3 DNA: TGTGCCAGCAGCTACGAACAGGGGTTGGGAGTGGACTATGGCTACACCTTC
CDR3 protein: CASSYEQGLGVDYGYTF

J gene: TRBJ2-5
clone size: few
D gene: TRBD2
V gene: TRBV12-3/TRBV12-4
CDR3 length: 13
CDR3 DNA: TGTGCCAGCAGTTTAAGGGGAGGGGAGACCCAGTACTTC
CDR3 protein: CASSLRGGETQYF

J gene: TRBJ1-4
clone size: NA
D gene: TRBD1
V gene: TRBV7-2
CDR3 length: 15
CDR3 DNA: TGTGCCAGCAGCTTAGGAGGGGGCCGCAATGAAAAACTGTTTTTT
CDR3 protein: CASSLGGGRNEKLFF

J gene: TRBJ1-5
clone size: NA
D gene: TRBD1
V gene: TRBV19
CDR3 length: 14
CDR3 DNA: TGTGCCAGTACCTCAGGGGGGGTGAATCAGCCCCAGCATTTT
CDR3 protein: CASTSGGVNQPQHF

J gene: TRBJ2-6
clone size: NA
D gene: NA
V gene: TRBV20-1
CDR3 length: 15
CDR3 DNA: TGCAGTGCTAGCCGCACAGGAACCGGGGCCAACGTCCTGACTTTC
CDR3 protein: CSASRTGTGANVLTF

J gene: TRBJ1-1
clone size: NA
D gene: TRBD1
V gene: TRBV6-6
CDR3 length: 14
CDR3 DNA: TGTGCCAGCAGCCCCGGACAGGGTCCCACTGAAGCTTTCTTT
CDR3 protein: CASSPGQGPTEAFF

J gene: TRBJ1-1
clone size: NA
D gene: NA
V gene: TRBV7-3
CDR3 length: 14
CDR3 DNA: TGTGCCAGCAGCTTAAATCCCCAGAGCGCTGAAGCTTTCTTT
CDR3 protein: CASSLNPQSAEAFF

J gene: TRBJ1-5
clone size: NA
D gene: NA
V gene: TRBV20-1
CDR3 length: 16
CDR3 DNA: TGCAGTGCTAGAGATCGCTCAGGGTATAGCAATCAGCCCCAGCATTTT
CDR3 protein: CSARDRSGYSNQPQHF

J gene: TRBJ1-2
clone size: NA
D gene: TRBD1
V gene: TRBV28
CDR3 length: 16
CDR3 DNA: TGTGCCAGCAGTTTGAGTGGTTTCGACAGGGGCTATGGCTACACCTTC
CDR3 protein: CASSLSGFDRGYGYTF

J gene: TRBJ2-2
clone size: NA
D gene: NA
V gene: TRBV12-3/TRBV12-4
CDR3 length: 13
CDR3 DNA: TGTGCCAGCAGCCAACAGGAATCCGGGGAGCTGTTTTTT
CDR3 protein: CASSQQESGELFF

J gene: TRBJ2-1
clone size: NA
D gene: TRBD2
V gene: TRBV12-3/TRBV12-4
CDR3 length: 15
CDR3 DNA: TGTGCCAGCAGCCCTAGCGGGAGGGCCGGGAATGAGCAGTTCTTC
CDR3 protein: CASSPSGRAGNEQFF

J gene: TRBJ1-2
clone size: NA
D gene: NA
V gene: TRBV7-9
CDR3 length: 12
CDR3 DNA: TGTGCCAGCAGCCCTAAGGAGTATGGCTACACCTTC
CDR3 protein: CASSPKEYGYTF

J gene: TRBJ2-2
clone size: NA
D gene: NA
V gene: TRBV2
CDR3 length: 15
CDR3 DNA: TGTGCCAGCATAGGGGGTGCGGGAAGGGCCGGGGAGCTGTTTTTT
CDR3 protein: CASIGGAGRAGELFF

J gene: TRBJ1-5
clone size: NA
D gene: NA
V gene: TRBV4-1
CDR3 length: 15
CDR3 DNA: TGCGCCAGCAGCCTCCGGCCGGTTAGCAATCAGCCCCAGCATTTT
CDR3 protein: CASSLRPVSNQPQHF

J gene: TRBJ2-1
clone size: NA
D gene: TRBD2
V gene: TRBV28
CDR3 length: 13
CDR3 DNA: TGTGCCAGCCGGGGGGTCCCTTACAATGAGCAGTTCTTC
CDR3 protein: CASRGVPYNEQFF

J gene: TRBJ2-3
clone size: once
D gene: NA
V gene: TRBV5-1
CDR3 length: 15
CDR3 DNA: TGCGCCAGCAGCTTGGCTACGACTAGCACAGATACGCAGTATTTT
CDR3 protein: CASSLATTSTDTQYF

J gene: TRBJ1-5
clone size: NA
D gene: TRBD1
V gene: TRBV7-2
CDR3 length: 14
CDR3 DNA: TGTGCCAGCAGCGCCCGACAGGGTGGTCAGCCCCAGCATTTT
CDR3 protein: CASSARQGGQPQHF

J gene: TRBJ2-2
clone size: NA
D gene: NA
V gene: TRBV2
CDR3 length: 14
CDR3 DNA: TGTGCCAGCAGTGACCAGACCCTAACCGGGGAGCTGTTTTTT
CDR3 protein: CASSDQTLTGELFF

J gene: TRBJ2-7
clone size: NA
D gene: TRBD1
V gene: TRBV27
CDR3 length: 14
CDR3 DNA: TGTGCCAGCAGTTTGGTCACAGGGGCCTACGAGCAGTACTTC
CDR3 protein: CASSLVTGAYEQYF

J gene: TRBJ2-4
clone size: NA
D gene: NA
V gene: TRBV19
CDR3 length: 15
CDR3 DNA: TGTGCCAGTAGTATGGGGGAGGCCTCGACGAACATTCAGTACTTC
CDR3 protein: CASSMGEASTNIQYF

J gene: TRBJ1-6
clone size: NA
D gene: NA
V gene: TRBV30
CDR3 length: 13
CDR3 DNA: TGTGCCTGGAGTGTAGGAGGTGATTCACCCCTCCACTTT
CDR3 protein: CAWSVGGDSPLHF

J gene: TRBJ1-1
clone size: NA
D gene: TRBD1
V gene: TRBV5-1
CDR3 length: 15
CDR3 DNA: TGCGCCAGCAGTTCTCAGGGGGTCGAGGACACTGAAGCTTTCTTT
CDR3 protein: CASSSQGVEDTEAFF

J gene: TRBJ2-7
clone size: NA
D gene: NA
V gene: TRBV20-1
CDR3 length: 14
CDR3 DNA: TGCAGTGCTAGAGAGCTTGACAAATTCTACGAGCAGTACTTC
CDR3 protein: CSARELDKFYEQYF

J gene: TRBJ2-6
clone size: NA
D gene: NA
V gene: TRBV5-1
CDR3 length: 16
CDR3 DNA: TGCGCCAGCAGCTTTGGAGGGAGCTCTGGGGCCAACGTCCTGACTTTC
CDR3 protein: CASSFGGSSGANVLTF

J gene: TRBJ1-2
clone size: NA
D gene: TRBD1
V gene: TRBV5-4
CDR3 length: 15
CDR3 DNA: TGTGCCAGCAGCTTGGGGGGGCAGGGGGCGCGTGGCTACACCTTC
CDR3 protein: CASSLGGQGARGYTF

J gene: TRBJ1-1
clone size: NA
D gene: NA
V gene: TRBV15
CDR3 length: 15
CDR3 DNA: TGTGCCACCAGCAGAGATGTCCTGACGAACACTGAAGCTTTCTTT
CDR3 protein: CATSRDVLTNTEAFF

J gene: TRBJ2-1
clone size: NA
D gene: TRBD2
V gene: TRBV5-6
CDR3 length: 16
CDR3 DNA: TGTGCCAGCAGCTTGGTATCCAGCGGGGGGGACAATGAGCAGTTCTTC
CDR3 protein: CASSLVSSGGDNEQFF

J gene: TRBJ1-1
clone size: NA
D gene: NA
V gene: TRBV4-1
CDR3 length: 14
CDR3 DNA: TGCGCCAGCAGCCAATGGGGGGTTCTCACTGAAGCTTTCTTT
CDR3 protein: CASSQWGVLTEAFF

J gene: TRBJ2-2
clone size: once
D gene: NA
V gene: TRBV30
CDR3 length: 14
CDR3 DNA: TGTGCCTGGAGTGGACAGGTGAACACCGGGGAGCTGTTTTTT
CDR3 protein: CAWSGQVNTGELFF

J gene: TRBJ1-4
clone size: NA
D gene: NA
V gene: TRBV14
CDR3 length: 12
CDR3 DNA: TGTGCCAGCAGCCACGCATCGGGAAAACTGTTTTTT
CDR3 protein: CASSHASGKLFF

J gene: TRBJ2-5
clone size: NA
D gene: TRBD1
V gene: TRBV24-1
CDR3 length: 16
CDR3 DNA: TGTGCCACCAGTGATCCCCGGGACAGGGGCCGAGAGACCCAGTACTTC
CDR3 protein: CATSDPRDRGRETQYF

J gene: TRBJ2-5
clone size: NA
D gene: NA
V gene: TRBV5-1
CDR3 length: 15
CDR3 DNA: TGCGCCAGCAGCTCGGGGGACATCCTGGGGGAGACCCAGTACTTC
CDR3 protein: CASSSGDILGETQYF